A selection of T cell receptor beta chains follows, all from one sample in a study of blood T cell repertoires in COVID-19. Only in-frame clones appear in the TCRdb table, and some are missing; sequencing was by immunoSEQ multiplex PCR. The sample contains about 140,000 clones, around 86% of which appear only once. Sequenced sample: peripheral blood. Receptors originate from a human donor in a cohort sampled during active COVID-19. CDR3s leave out the opening cysteine and the closing phenylalanine or tryptophan. Fields, in order: J gene, V gene, CDR3 protein.

TRBJ2-7 | TRBV4-1 | ASSLTLRSYEQY
TRBJ2-1 | TRBV7-2 | ASSTRGAGVGYEQF
TRBJ2-3 | TRBV7-2 | ASSLASGRADTQY
TRBJ2-7 | TRBV5-4 | ASSLEAELDEQY
TRBJ2-3 | TRBV27 | ASSFRSGSDTQY
TRBJ2-1 | TRBV7-9 | ASSLSYNEQF
TRBJ1-5 | TRBV21-1 | ASSKGRGRNQPQH
TRBJ1-4 | TRBV28 | ASSSPQGASEKLF
TRBJ1-4 | TRBV5-1 | ASSLGDRGSNEKLF
TRBJ2-7 | TRBV12-3/TRBV12-4 | ASSLGGRGEQY
TRBJ1-5 | TRBV19 | ASSLLNQPQH
TRBJ1-2 | TRBV19 | ASTPKEGGRMYGYT
TRBJ1-2 | TRBV24-1 | ATSDFWTGVGGYT
TRBJ1-5 | TRBV3-1/TRBV3-2 | ASSQDRSYQPQH
TRBJ2-3 | TRBV9 | ASSVATRSTDTQY
TRBJ2-5 | TRBV6-5 | ASSPQTGQETQY
TRBJ2-3 | TRBV13 | ASSLSGRGEDTQY
TRBJ2-7 | TRBV3-1/TRBV3-2 | ASSQDRDRWGRQY
TRBJ1-1 | TRBV2 | ASSGRTEAF
TRBJ2-7 | TRBV5-1 | ASSLEAGGPYEQY
TRBJ1-1 | TRBV28 | ASRPSRGNTEAF
TRBJ2-7 | TRBV14 | ASSLVQGPYEQY
TRBJ1-5 | TRBV7-8 | ASSLALGQWGQPQH
TRBJ2-5 | TRBV3-1/TRBV3-2 | ASSQEGGGPQETQY
TRBJ2-1 | TRBV28 | ASSLRGTGVYNEQF
TRBJ2-2 | TRBV6-5 | ASRAPYLAGELF
TRBJ1-6 | TRBV19 | ASTEQGGDNSPLH
TRBJ2-1 | TRBV28 | ASSGQWDGGNNEQF
TRBJ2-3 | TRBV15 | ATSRDPRDTQY
TRBJ2-7 | TRBV2 | ASLGLKDYEQY
TRBJ2-1 | TRBV11-1 | ASSLGTGSYNEQF
TRBJ1-5 | TRBV2 | ASTFWGGRQPQH
TRBJ1-2 | TRBV12-3/TRBV12-4 | ASRLTGDYGYT